The next 32 T cell receptor beta chains were all read from a single sample in a study of blood T cell repertoires in COVID-19. This table comes from immunoSEQ multiplex PCR, and its TCRdb copy is limited to in-frame clones, with some not included. The data contain approximately 350,000 clones, more than 75% of them singletons. Sequencing was carried out using peripheral blood. The receptors here all came from a woman between 50 and 59 years old with COVID-19, enrolled during active disease.

The genes are TRBV27 and TRBJ2-1, with 12 bases identical to TRBD2. Germline V gives CDR1 MNHEY, CDR2 SMNVEV (reference sequence). V shed 5 bases and J 6 bases; nucleotides not matched to a gene: 14. The CDR3 covers 18 residues. In nucleotides, the CDR3 is TGTGCCAGCAGTCCGGGGACTAGCGGGTGGAGGGTTGGCAATGAGCAGTTCTTC. Protein: CASSPGTSGWRVGNEQFF.

This chain uses TRBV6-2 or TRBV6-3 with TRBJ2-3; a weak D match, TRBD1 (6 bases). V lost 6 bases, J lost 1 base, and 11 bases lay in between. CDR1 is MNHEY and CDR2 is SVGEGT in the germline V gene. The CDR3 spans 14 residues. The CDR3 DNA follows: TGTGCCAGCAGCCCGGGACAACGCACAGATACGCAGTATTTT. Protein product: CASSPGQRTDTQYF.

As for this clone: Other DNA sequences in this sample translate to the same CDR3. J is TRBJ1-1 and V is TRBV29-1; no firm D call. Between the trimmed V and J ends, which lost 3 bases and 1 base, there was a span of 6 bases. This CDR3 comprises 12 residues. From germline, CDR1 is SQVTM and CDR2 ANQGSEA. CDR3 nucleotides: TGCAGCGTTGACAGTAAGAACACTGAAGCTTTCTTT. Translation: CSVDSKNTEAFF.

The chain combines TRBV13 with TRBJ1-6; D not certain. The germline V gene encodes CDR1 PRHDT and CDR2 FYEKMQ (reference sequence). The CDR3 contains 16 residues. V shed 1 base and J shed 0 bases, with 7 bases lying between them. In DNA, the CDR3 is TGTGCCAGCAGCTTAGCGGGGAGCTCCTATAATTCACCCCTCCACTTT. Translating gives CASSLAGSSYNSPLHF.

V usage is TRBV11-3 and J usage is TRBJ2-3, with D uncertain. V was pared by 1 base and J by 4 bases, with 12 bases between. The CDR3 totals 15 residues. CDR1 is SGHNT and CDR2 is YENEEA in the germline V gene. This CDR3 reads CASSLGKPAADTQYF. The DNA for the CDR3 is TGTGCCAGCAGCTTAGGGAAACCGGCGGCAGATACGCAGTATTTT.

This rearrangement joins TRBV7-3 to TRBJ2-1, with 15 positions matching TRBD2. CDR1 and CDR2 from the germline V gene are SGHTA and FQGTGA. The CDR3 sequence is 19 residues long. The V segment lost 4 bases and the J segment 1 base; nucleotides outside the gene matches: 8. CDR3 DNA: TGTGCCAGCAGCTCAAAAGGACTAGCGGGAGGGGGGTCCTACAATGAGCAGTTCTTC. The encoded protein is CASSSKGLAGGGSYNEQFF.

A note on this clone: Other DNA sequences in the same sample also yield this CDR3. V usage is TRBV6-5 and J usage is TRBJ1-2, with 8 bases lining up with TRBD1. CDR3 size: 14 residues. Germline-derived CDR1 and CDR2 are MNHEY and SVGAGI. V shed 2 bases, J shed 2 bases, and the junction held 1 base outside the gene matches. The CDR3 spells CASSYRDRNYGYTF. In DNA form, the CDR3 reads TGTGCCAGCAGTTACCGGGACAGGAACTATGGCTACACCTTC.

The V and J genes are TRBV19 and TRBJ1-4; 9 bases fit TRBD1. Germline V gene sequence: CDR1 LNHDA, CDR2 SQIVND (reference sequence). The CDR3 runs 14 residues. Germline trimming cut 4 bases from V and 5 bases from J; bases unmatched to any gene: 2. The CDR3 nucleotides are TGTGCCAGTAGTAGGACAGGGGTGAATGAAAAACTGTTTTTT. This codes for CASSRTGVNEKLFF.

This chain links TRBV2 with TRBJ2-1; TRBD2 matches at 8 bases. The V segment lost 6 bases and the J segment 7 bases; nucleotides outside the gene matches: 11. Germline CDR1 is SNHLY and CDR2 is FYNNEI. CDR3 length: 15 amino acids. The CDR3 here is CASSLTSGMPNEQFF. The CDR3 DNA follows: TGTGCCAGCAGCCTTACTAGCGGTATGCCTAATGAGCAGTTCTTC. The variable domain in full, with the rest retrieved from reference TRBV2 and TRBJ2-1, is EPEVTQTPSHQVTQMGQEVILRCVPISNHLYFYWYRQILGQKVEFLVSFYNNEISEKSEIFDDQFSVERPDGSNFTLKIRSTKLEDSAMYFCASSLTSGMPNEQFFGPGTRLTVL.

This rearrangement joins TRBV5-4 to TRBJ1-2; a possible D gene is TRBD1 (6 bases). V was shortened by 4 bases and J by 4 bases, with 20 bases between the two germline ends. There are 16 residues in the CDR3. The V gene's germline CDR1 is SGHNT and CDR2 YYREEE (reference sequence). The CDR3 is CASSPKQGDYGYGYTF. In DNA, the CDR3 is TGTGCCAGCAGCCCAAAACAGGGTGACTATGGCTATGGCTACACCTTC. The full variable domain, completed using reference TRBV5-4 and TRBJ1-2, is ETGVTQSPTHLIKTRGQQVTLRCSSQSGHNTVSWYQQALGQGPQFIFQYYREEENGRGNFPPRFSGLQFPNYSSELNVNALELDDSALYLCASSPKQGDYGYGYTFGSGTRLTVV.

This clone was observed a single time. The J gene is TRBJ1-4, the V gene TRBV6-2 or TRBV6-3; TRBD1 matches at 9 bases. From germline, CDR1 is MNHEY and CDR2 SVGEGT. The CDR3 consists of 14 residues. With 6 bases clipped from V and 7 bases from J, the junction kept 6 bases outside the gene matches. CDR3 in DNA: TGTGCCAGCAGCTCCGGGACAGGGACTGAAAAACTGTTTTTT. This translates into CASSSGTGTEKLFF.

A single count supports this clone. The chain has TRBV30 and TRBJ2-1; D is ambiguous. The V end lost 2 bases, the J end lost 7 bases, and 9 bases lay between the germline ends. In germline, CDR1 is GTSNPN, CDR2 SVGIG (reference sequence). This CDR3 is built from 12 residues. CDR3 loop: CAWSPQRNEQFF. CDR3 bases: TGTGCCTGGAGTCCCCAGAGGAATGAGCAGTTCTTC.

The chain is built from TRBV21-1 and TRBJ1-5; TRBD1 reflects the table's D call only, with no check against the DNA. TRBV21-1 is a pseudogene. This CDR3 is built from 19 residues. The DNA of the CDR3 is TGTGCCAGCAGTAATCCCAGGGGGAGCCCGGAAGATAGCAATCAGCCCCAGCATTTT. It yields the protein CASSNPRGSPEDSNQPQHF.

V and J are TRBV6-4 and TRBJ1-2; 9 nucleotides agree with TRBD1. The length of the CDR3 is 13 residues. With V trimmed by 4 bases and J by 8 bases, 5 bases remained unmatched. Germline CDR1 and CDR2: MRHNA and SNTAGT. The CDR3 sequence is CASSAGTGRGYTF. CDR3 in DNA: TGTGCCAGCAGTGCCGGGACAGGGCGCGGCTACACCTTC.

The chain employs TRBV13 and TRBJ2-2; 8 bases map to TRBD1. There are 17 residues in the CDR3. The junction had 16 bases not matched to a gene; V was cut back by 6 bases and J by 7 bases. Germline-derived CDR1 and CDR2 are PRHDT and FYEKMQ (reference sequence). The CDR3 here is CASSYGTGQARGGELFF. The CDR3 nucleotides are TGTGCCAGCAGTTATGGCACGGGACAGGCTAGGGGCGGGGAGCTGTTTTTT.

V usage is TRBV28 and J usage is TRBJ1-3, with 7 bases fitting TRBD1. The CDR3 has 13 residues. CDR1 is MDHEN, CDR2 SYDVKM, per germline. V dropped 5 bases and J dropped 8; count of bases not matched to a gene: 6. Here the CDR3 DNA reads TGTGCCAGCAGTCTCAGACAGGGCCACACCATATATTTT. Protein sequence: CASSLRQGHTIYF.

The chain joins TRBV5-1 to TRBJ1-3, with TRBD1 matching 10 bases. With V trimmed by 1 base and J by 1 base, 11 bases remained unmatched. The CDR3 has 19 residues. The V gene's germline CDR1 is SGHRS and CDR2 YFSETQ. For the CDR3, the DNA is TGCGCCAGCAGCTTGACCCCGGGACAGGGGTATACATCTGGAAACACCATATATTTT. Its translation: CASSLTPGQGYTSGNTIYF.

This clone came up once. The rearrangement links TRBV4-3 to TRBJ1-2; TRBD1 aligns across 9 bases. Germline trimming cut 0 bases from V and 7 bases from J; bases unmatched to any gene: 9. The CDR3 runs to 16 residues. Germline CDR1 reads LGHNA; CDR2 reads YSLEER. CDR3 coding DNA: TGCGCCAGCAGCCAAGATTTATCCGGACAGGGGTTTGGCTACACCTTC. Its protein product is CASSQDLSGQGFGYTF.

CDR3 nucleotide sequence: TGTGCCAGCACTCAGGGGGTTACTAGCACAGATACGCAGTATTTT. It yields the protein CASTQGVTSTDTQYF. The gene calls are TRBV6-5 and TRBJ2-3; 7 positions match TRBD1. Trimming cost V 7 bases and J 0 bases; bases outside gene matches: 7. This CDR3 region has 15 residues. Germline assignment: CDR1 MNHEY and CDR2 SVGAGI.

This clone has only a few counts. The chain links TRBV19 to TRBJ1-5, with 9 positions matching TRBD1. This CDR3 has 16 amino acids. With V trimmed by 3 bases and J by 2 bases, 5 bases remained unmatched. Germline CDR1 is LNHDA and CDR2 is SQIVND (reference sequence). DNA of the CDR3: TGTGCCAGTAGTATGAGTAGGACAGGGGGCAATCAGCCCCAGCATTTT. This encodes CASSMSRTGGNQPQHF. Drawing the rest from reference TRBV19 and TRBJ1-5, the complete variable domain is DGGITQSPKYLFRKEGQNVTLSCEQNLNHDAMYWYRQDPGQGLRLIYYSQIVNDFQKGDIAEGYSVSREKKESFPLTVTSAQKNPTAFYLCASSMSRTGGNQPQHFGDGTRLSIL.

The CDR3 region is CAWTRQGQETQYF. In DNA form, the CDR3 reads TGTGCCTGGACCAGACAGGGACAAGAGACCCAGTACTTC. The gene calls are TRBV30 and TRBJ2-5; 7 nucleotides match TRBD1. The germline V gene has CDR1 GTSNPN and CDR2 SVGIG (reference sequence). Trimming at V came to 4 bases and at J to 2 bases, leaving 4 bases not matched to a gene. This CDR3 contains 13 residues.

V gene TRBV5-1 combines with J gene TRBJ2-7; 8 bases line up with TRBD2. Germline V gene sequence: CDR1 SGHRS, CDR2 YFSETQ. CDR3 length: 14 residues. V was pared by 5 bases and J by 1 base, with 5 bases of the junction left unmatched. The CDR3 DNA reads as TGCGCCAGCAGGGTGACTAGCGCTTCCTACGAGCAGTACTTC. Residues: CASRVTSASYEQYF. The full variable domain, its missing parts supplied by reference TRBV5-1 and TRBJ2-7, is KAGVTQTPRYLIKTRGQQVTLSCSPISGHRSVSWYQQTPGQGLQFLFEYFSETQRNKGNFPGRFSGRQFSNSRSEMNVSTLELGDSALYLCASRVTSASYEQYFGPGTRLTVT.

V is TRBV5-1 and J is TRBJ1-1; D gene unclear. This CDR3 has 13 amino acids. V dropped 4 bases and J dropped 4 bases, with 11 bases sitting between them. The germline gives CDR1 SGHRS, CDR2 YFSETQ. The CDR3 protein is CASSPSSRTEAFF. CDR3 nucleotides: TGCGCCAGCAGCCCCTCTAGTCGCACTGAAGCTTTCTTT.

This rearrangement joins TRBV23-1 to TRBJ2-7; unclear D gene. TRBV23-1 is filed as an ORF, its function uncertain. V lost 3 bases and J 0 bases, leaving 9 bases between the germline ends. The CDR3 spans 14 residues. DNA for the CDR3: TGCGCCAGCAGTCATGGGCCGAGCTCCTACGAGCAGTACTTC. This encodes CASSHGPSSYEQYF.

This sequence joins TRBV7-8 and TRBJ2-7, with a tentative D call TRBD2 (7 bases). Germline V lookup: CDR1 SGHVS, CDR2 FQNEAQ. The length of the CDR3 is 15 residues. The germline V and J ends were trimmed by 5 bases and 3 bases, with 17 bases remaining between them. CDR3 sequence (DNA): TGTGCCAGCAGCCCGCGAGGGGGGGTAGGCTACGAGCAGTACTTC. Its protein is CASSPRGGVGYEQYF.

The chain recombines TRBV7-6 with TRBJ2-2; possible D gene TRBD2, 5 bases. Trimming stripped 1 base from V and 2 bases from J, with 8 bases between. From germline, CDR1 is SGHVS and CDR2 FNYEAQ. The CDR3 consists of 15 residues. The CDR3 loop reads CASSLDGVNTGELFF. CDR3 DNA: TGTGCCAGCAGCTTAGACGGGGTCAACACCGGGGAGCTGTTTTTT. The variable domain in full, with the rest retrieved from reference TRBV7-6 and TRBJ2-2, is GAGVSQSPRYKVTKRGQDVALRCDPISGHVSLYWYRQALGQGPEFLTYFNYEAQQDKSGLPNDRFSAERPEGSISTLTIQRTEQRDSAMYRCASSLDGVNTGELFFGEGSRLTVL.

This chain joins TRBV7-2 and TRBJ2-5; 11 bases fit TRBD2. J gave up 3 bases and V 5 bases, and 8 bases lay outside the gene matches. In germline, CDR1 is SGHTA, CDR2 FQGNSA. The length of the CDR3 is 16 residues. The chain's CDR3 is CASSISGTSGKETQYF. CDR3 in DNA: TGTGCCAGCAGCATCTCCGGGACTAGCGGAAAAGAGACCCAGTACTTC.

The rearrangement joins TRBV29-1 to TRBJ2-5; 8 bases fit TRBD2. The germline V gene encodes CDR1 SQVTM and CDR2 ANQGSEA. V lost 2 bases and J lost 5; bases outside the gene matches: 4. The CDR3 runs 13 residues. CDR3 protein: CSVERTSRETQYF. DNA for the CDR3: TGCAGCGTTGAAAGGACTAGCCGCGAGACCCAGTACTTC.

This chain joins TRBV30 and TRBJ2-7, with 10 bases identical to TRBD2. The germline V gene encodes CDR1 GTSNPN and CDR2 SVGIG (reference sequence). The CDR3 is 16 residues long. V was pared by 1 base and J by 8 bases, with 14 bases of the junction left unmatched. Here the CDR3 reads CAWSAGGTSGTLKQYF. CDR3 nucleotide sequence: TGTGCCTGGAGTGCTGGTGGAACTAGCGGGACTTTAAAGCAGTACTTC.

The chain uses TRBV30 and TRBJ1-3; TRBD1 might be the D (5 bases). Germline lookup yields CDR1 GTSNPN and CDR2 SVGIG (reference sequence). CDR3 size: 13 residues. The V gene lost 1 base and the J gene lost 8 bases, with 12 bases spanning the gap. The CDR3 spells CAWSEGVGYTIYF. Written as DNA, the CDR3 is TGTGCCTGGAGTGAAGGGGTGGGATACACCATATATTTT. The full variable domain, in which reference TRBV30 and TRBJ1-3 provide the parts outside the CDR3, is SQTIHQWPATLVQPVGSPLSLECTVEGTSNPNLYWYRQAAGRGLQLLFYSVGIGQISSEVPQNLSASRPQDRQFILSSKKLLLSDSGFYLCAWSEGVGYTIYFGEGSWLTVV.

This clone is a singleton in its sample. The chain employs TRBV19 and TRBJ1-6; tentative D call: TRBD1 (6 bases). From germline, CDR1 is LNHDA and CDR2 SQIVND (reference sequence). The CDR3 totals 16 residues. Trimming pared 4 bases from V and 6 bases from J, leaving 16 bases between. Here the CDR3 DNA reads TGTGCCAGTAGTACCGCGGGGGCTTGGGGTAATTCACCCCTCCACTTT. Translated: CASSTAGAWGNSPLHF.

The chain joins TRBV27 to TRBJ2-3; 10 bases agree with TRBD2. Germline assignment: CDR1 MNHEY and CDR2 SMNVEV (reference sequence). CDR3 length: 15 residues. With V trimmed by 6 bases and J by 6 bases, 9 bases remained unmatched. This CDR3 is CASRGSGRAGDTQYF. DNA for the CDR3: TGTGCCAGCAGGGGGAGCGGGAGGGCCGGGGATACGCAGTATTTT.